These 27 T cell receptor beta chains were sequenced from one sample in a study of blood T cell repertoires in COVID-19. TCRdb keeps only in-frame clones here, not all; method: immunoSEQ multiplex PCR. This table holds some 670,000 clones, 70% to 90% found once. Material for sequencing was peripheral blood. The origin of the receptors is a woman in her late teens or twenties with acute or convalescent COVID-19.

V usage is TRBV18 and J usage is TRBJ1-1; tentatively, D is TRBD1 (5 bases). V lost 3 bases, J lost 1 base, and 9 bases lay in between. The CDR3 runs 14 residues. From germline, CDR1 is KGHSH and CDR2 LQKENI. The CDR3 protein is CASSPSTGNTEAFF. The CDR3, as DNA: TGTGCCAGCTCACCCTCCACAGGGAACACTGAAGCTTTCTTT.

This clone has just one count. Other DNA sequences from this sample encode an identical CDR3 as well. This rearrangement joins TRBV9 to TRBJ2-5, with 15 nucleotides matching TRBD2. Trimming removed 3 bases from V and 4 bases from J; junction bases left unmatched: 1. The CDR3 spans 15 residues. Germline V gene data show CDR1 as SGDLS and CDR2 as YYNGEE. The CDR3 nucleotides read TGTGCCAGCAGCGCGGGACTAGCGGGGGGAGAGACCCAGTACTTC. Translating gives CASSAGLAGGETQYF. The entire variable domain, with the rest obtained from reference TRBV9 and TRBJ2-5, is as follows: DSGVTQTPKHLITATGQRVTLRCSPRSGDLSVYWYQQSLDQGLQFLIQYYNGEERAKGNILERFSAQQFPDLHSELNLSSLELGDSALYFCASSAGLAGGETQYFGPGTRLLVL.

The CDR3 region is CASSSQGLGEQFF. The DNA of the CDR3 is TGTGCCAGTAGTAGCCAGGGTTTAGGTGAGCAGTTCTTC. The gene calls are TRBV19 and TRBJ2-1, with D perhaps matching TRBD1 (5 bases). Trimming left V 4 bases short and J 9 bases short, with 13 bases between. Germline V gives CDR1 LNHDA, CDR2 SQIVND (reference sequence). This CDR3 comprises 13 residues. The entire variable domain, with the rest obtained from reference TRBV19 and TRBJ2-1, is as follows: DGGITQSPKYLFRKEGQNVTLSCEQNLNHDAMYWYRQDPGQGLRLIYYSQIVNDFQKGDIAEGYSVSREKKESFPLTVTSAQKNPTAFYLCASSSQGLGEQFFGPGTRLTVL.

The chain combines TRBV30 with TRBJ2-2, with TRBD2 matching 8 bases. J gave up 4 bases and V 2 bases, and 6 bases lay outside the gene matches. CDR1 GTSNPN and CDR2 SVGIG come from the germline V gene (reference sequence). This CDR3 has 15 residues. The CDR3 sequence is CAWSYAGGGTGELFF. For the CDR3, the DNA is TGTGCCTGGAGTTATGCGGGGGGAGGCACCGGGGAGCTGTTTTTT.

As concerns this clone: At the DNA level, this CDR3 is encoded by other sequences in the same sample as well. The V call is TRBV4-1, the J call TRBJ2-7, with 7 bases matching TRBD2. The germline V gene encodes CDR1 MGHRA and CDR2 YSYEKL. The J segment lost 0 bases and the V segment lost 1 base, leaving 0 bases of the junction unmatched. The CDR3 is 14 amino acids. The CDR3: CASSQAGGSYEQYF. The CDR3 DNA reads TGCGCCAGCAGCCAAGCGGGGGGCTCCTACGAGCAGTACTTC.

The chain carries TRBV18 and TRBJ1-1, with 9 nucleotides matching TRBD1. The V segment lost 1 base and the J segment 3 bases; nucleotides outside the gene matches: 3. This CDR3 comprises 15 residues. The V gene's germline CDR1 is KGHSH and CDR2 LQKENI. CDR3 loop: CASSPQTGGHTEAFF. For the CDR3, the DNA is TGTGCCAGCTCACCACAGACAGGGGGACACACTGAAGCTTTCTTT. The full variable domain, in which reference TRBV18 and TRBJ1-1 provide the parts outside the CDR3, is NAGVMQNPRHLVRRRGQEARLRCSPMKGHSHVYWYRQLPEEGLKFMVYLQKENIIDESGMPKERFSAEFPKEGPSILRIQQVVRGDSAAYFCASSPQTGGHTEAFFGQGTRLTVV.

This clone occurred a few times. The chain carries TRBV3-1 (or the pseudogene TRBV3-2) and TRBJ1-2, with D maybe TRBD1 (5 bases). This CDR3 is 13 amino acids long. Germline assignment: CDR1 LGHDT and CDR2 YNNKEL (reference sequence). V dropped 2 bases and J dropped 8 bases, with 12 bases sitting between them. Here the CDR3 DNA reads TGTGCCAGCAGCCAAAGCAGGGTAGGCGGCTACACCTTC. Translation gives CASSQSRVGGYTF.

This sequence joins TRBV12-3 or TRBV12-4 and TRBJ1-1; D might be TRBD1 (6 bases). This CDR3 region has 12 residues. The V gene lost 3 bases and the J gene lost 5 bases, with 7 bases spanning the gap. The CDR3 DNA reads as TGTGCCAGCAGTTTCCAGGGGACTGAAGCTTTCTTT. Residues: CASSFQGTEAFF.

The V gene is TRBV13, the J gene TRBJ2-3; perhaps TRBD2 as D (7 bases). Germline-derived CDR1 and CDR2 are PRHDT and FYEKMQ (reference sequence). V lost 8 bases, J lost 3 bases, and 9 bases lay in between. This CDR3 spans 12 amino acids. Here the CDR3 DNA reads TGTGCCAGCGGGGGGGCAACAGATACGCAGTATTTT. It yields the protein CASGGATDTQYF.

The chain couples TRBV24-1 to TRBJ2-1, with TRBD2 identical over 11 bases. Trimming cost V 5 bases and J 3 bases; bases outside gene matches: 5. The CDR3 totals 16 residues. Germline-derived CDR1 and CDR2 are KGHDR and SFDVKD. The CDR3 protein is CATSGASGGYYNEQFF. The CDR3 DNA reads as TGTGCCACCAGTGGGGCTAGCGGGGGGTACTACAATGAGCAGTTCTTC.

V gene TRBV5-6 combines with J gene TRBJ2-2, with 7 bases that match TRBD1. The CDR3 contains 16 residues. J was trimmed by 2 bases and V by 1 base; bases with no gene match: 5. CDR1 is SGHDT, CDR2 YYEEEE, per germline. CDR3: CASSLTDRVNTGELFF. Here the CDR3 DNA reads TGTGCCAGCAGCTTGACTGACAGGGTAAACACCGGGGAGCTGTTTTTT.

The chain carries TRBV5-1 and TRBJ1-4; TRBD1 is a possible D gene (6 bases). This CDR3 has 16 residues. Germline CDR1 and CDR2: SGHRS and YFSETQ. V was clipped by 4 bases and J by 8 bases, with 21 bases between them. CDR3 amino acids: CASSQTGYRDGEKLFF. The CDR3 nucleotides read TGCGCCAGCAGCCAAACGGGGTACAGGGATGGAGAAAAACTGTTTTTT.

The chain couples TRBV27 to TRBJ2-1, with 7 bases identical to TRBD2. Trimming at V came to 6 bases and at J to 6 bases, leaving 8 bases not matched to a gene. Germline CDR1 MNHEY, CDR2 SMNVEV (reference sequence). This CDR3 has 14 residues. The CDR3 spells CASRIGGGSNEQFF. The DNA of the CDR3 is TGTGCCAGCAGGATAGGCGGGGGATCCAATGAGCAGTTCTTC.

The chain couples TRBV12-3 or TRBV12-4 to TRBJ2-3; D gene ambiguous. CDR3 length: 11 amino acids. The V and J ends lost 8 bases and 7 bases respectively, with 10 bases between them. In DNA, the CDR3 is TGTGCCAGCGGCCAACCGCATACGCAGTATTTT. Encoded protein: CASGQPHTQYF.

The gene calls are TRBV6-5 and TRBJ1-4; D remains unclear. V was shortened by 5 bases and J by 7 bases, with 14 bases between the two germline ends. The CDR3 is 14 amino acids. Looked up from germline, CDR1 is MNHEY and CDR2 is SVGAGI. CDR3 sequence: CASSTQVLAEKLFF. The CDR3 DNA reads as TGTGCCAGCAGTACGCAGGTTCTCGCTGAAAAACTGTTTTTT.

The J gene is TRBJ1-1, the V gene TRBV18; no clear D gene. The CDR3 is 13 residues long. Looked up from germline, CDR1 is KGHSH and CDR2 is LQKENI. V gave up 5 bases and J gave up 5 bases, with 12 bases separating them. The chain's CDR3 is CASSGSLETEAFF. For the CDR3, the DNA is TGTGCCAGCTCAGGGAGCTTGGAGACTGAAGCTTTCTTT. Using reference TRBV18 and TRBJ1-1 for the parts outside the CDR3, the full variable domain is NAGVMQNPRHLVRRRGQEARLRCSPMKGHSHVYWYRQLPEEGLKFMVYLQKENIIDESGMPKERFSAEFPKEGPSILRIQQVVRGDSAAYFCASSGSLETEAFFGQGTRLTVV.

The table lists this clone with a count of one. The V call is TRBV6-5, the J call TRBJ1-6; a weak D match, TRBD1 (6 bases). Per the germline V gene, CDR1 is MNHEY and CDR2 is SVGAGI. The length of the CDR3 is 14 residues. V lost 5 bases and J 4 bases, leaving 9 bases between the germline ends. Here the CDR3 reads CASSKGQYNSPLHF. The CDR3 DNA is TGTGCCAGCAGTAAGGGACAATATAATTCACCCCTCCACTTT.

The V call is TRBV12-3 or TRBV12-4, the J call TRBJ1-2, with D uncertain. This CDR3 contains 11 residues. V was clipped by 4 bases and J by 6 bases, with 6 bases between them. The CDR3 nucleotides read TGTGCCAGCAGTTCGGGGAATGGCTACACCTTC. It encodes CASSSGNGYTF.

V is TRBV11-2 and J is TRBJ1-2; 7 bases align to TRBD1. Germline V gives CDR1 SGHAT, CDR2 FQNNGV. Unmatched junction bases numbered 14, after V lost 4 bases and J lost 0 bases. The CDR3 spans 18 residues. The CDR3 DNA follows: TGTGCCAGCAGCTATGGGATGCAGGGGGAGAGGGCTAACTATGGCTACACCTTC. Translation gives CASSYGMQGERANYGYTF.

This clone was detected only a few times. The CDR3 DNA reads TGTGCCAGCAGGGGGGGGCAAGAGACCCAGTACTTC. Translating gives CASRGGQETQYF. The rearrangement uses TRBV6-5 and TRBJ2-5; 7 bases map to TRBD2. Trimming cost V 6 bases and J 2 bases; bases outside gene matches: 0. CDR1 and CDR2 from the germline V gene are MNHEY and SVGAGI. The CDR3 spans 12 residues.

The V call is TRBV6-5, the J call TRBJ2-4, with D perhaps TRBD2 (6 bases). CDR1 and CDR2 (germline): MNHEY, SVGAGI. The CDR3 is 13 amino acids. The V end lost 6 bases, the J end lost 6 bases, and 12 bases lay between the germline ends. CDR3 DNA sequence: TGTGCCAGCAGCCGCGGGGCAGGAAACATTCAGTACTTC. It yields the protein CASSRGAGNIQYF.

The rearrangement links TRBV5-6 to TRBJ2-3; a weak D match, TRBD2 (6 bases). Trimming shortened V by 3 bases and J by 0 bases, and 14 bases separated the two germline ends. The CDR3 sequence is 16 residues long. Germline V lookup: CDR1 SGHDT, CDR2 YYEEEE. CDR3 coding DNA: TGTGCCAGCAGCTCAGGGCGGGGCCTTAGCACAGATACGCAGTATTTT. As protein: CASSSGRGLSTDTQYF.

This rearrangement joins TRBV2 to TRBJ1-1; 8 positions agree with TRBD1. V lost 10 bases, J lost 6 bases, and 7 bases stayed unmatched. Per the germline V gene, CDR1 is SNHLY and CDR2 is FYNNEI. The CDR3 sequence is 12 residues long. The CDR3 sequence: CATTGESSEAFF. CDR3 bases: TGTGCCACGACAGGGGAGAGCTCTGAAGCTTTCTTT. Supplemented by reference TRBV2 and TRBJ1-1, the full variable domain reads EPEVTQTPSHQVTQMGQEVILRCVPISNHLYFYWYRQILGQKVEFLVSFYNNEISEKSEIFDDQFSVERPDGSNFTLKIRSTKLEDSAMYFCATTGESSEAFFGQGTRLTVV.

The chain employs TRBV6-1 and TRBJ1-1; D is unresolved. Germline V gene data show CDR1 as MNHNS and CDR2 as SASEGT. The V and J ends lost 2 bases and 1 base respectively, with 5 bases between them. CDR3 length equals 13 residues. As DNA, the CDR3 is TGTGCCAGCAGTGAAAACAAGAACACTGAAGCTTTCTTT. This sequence encodes CASSENKNTEAFF.

V and J are TRBV10-3 and TRBJ1-2; D is unclear. The CDR3 is 13 residues long. Germline CDR1 reads ENHRY; CDR2 reads SYGVKD. V lost 2 bases to trimming and J lost 4 bases, with 8 bases between them. The CDR3 protein is CAISEGPIYGYTF. The CDR3 region has the DNA TGTGCCATCAGTGAGGGGCCCATCTATGGCTACACCTTC.

J is TRBJ2-3 and V is TRBV5-6, with D possibly matching TRBD2 (6 bases). Trimming removed 0 bases at V and 2 bases at J, with 13 bases between. Germline V lookup: CDR1 SGHDT, CDR2 YYEEEE. This CDR3 is 16 amino acids long. The CDR3 spells CASSLVVAEATDTQYF. In nucleotides, the CDR3 is TGTGCCAGCAGCTTGGTGGTAGCGGAGGCCACAGATACGCAGTATTTT.

V and J are TRBV6-1 and TRBJ2-7; D possibly corresponds to TRBD1 (6 bases). V lost 5 bases, J lost 2 bases, and 13 bases lay in between. CDR3 length: 14 residues. CDR1 and CDR2 (germline): MNHNS, SASEGT. CDR3 bases: TGTGCCAGCAGTCTCAGGGGCCAACCCTACGAGCAGTACTTC. It codes for CASSLRGQPYEQYF.